The subject of this entry is one T cell receptor (beta chain). Its target is unknown. The data were obtained in a study of CD8 T cells in Susac syndrome. Study results and limitations: The number of individuals included in the study's TCR sequencing and HLA analysis was acknowledged as relatively small.

With random hexamers, reverse transcription was performed on about 0.5 to 1 ug of RNA. The method of amplification for TCR beta CDR3 was immunoSEQ multiplex PCR, covering 54 Vbeta and 13 Jbeta. In TCRdb, the immunoSEQ multiplex PCR reads were re-called with MiXCR into one record per CDR3 protein. The table includes about 140,000 distinct CDR3 sequences, roughly 94% detected once. Germline V CDR1 and CDR2: MNHNS, SASEGT. Trimming took off 1 base at V and 1 base at J, with 7 bases between the two ends. The CDR3 consists of 14 residues. The TCR originated in a human donor in good health. Source material: CD8+ T cells from PBMCs. This chain connects TRBV6-1 to TRBJ1-1; D gene ambiguous. This CDR3 is CASSEGWGNTEAFF. As DNA, the CDR3 is TGTGCCAGCAGTGAAGGTTGGGGGAACACTGAAGCTTTCTTT.